Each of the 22 T cell receptor beta chains below was sequenced from the same sample in a study of tumor and adjacent non-tumor tissue in lung cancer. The template was RNA from unsorted bulk tissue. Three rounds of nested PCR, following a modified ARM-PCR protocol, produced the TCRbeta library. TCRdb re-called the multiplex PCR reads with MiXCR, one entry per CDR3 protein. The data contain roughly 200,000 distinct CDR3 sequences, roughly 70% of them singletons. Material for sequencing was lung tumor tissue. These receptor sequences come from a man aged 60 to 69 with non-small cell lung cancer.

In its sample, this clonotype was seen a few times. A clone one base away is much larger, so this may be a read error. The chain recombines TRBV11-3 with TRBJ2-5; 8 nucleotides match TRBD1. The junction had 8 bases not matched to a gene; V was cut back by 6 bases and J by 5 bases. Germline assignment: CDR1 SGHNT and CDR2 YENEEA. The CDR3 runs to 14 residues. The CDR3 DNA reads as TGTGCCAGCAGTTGGGACAGGAGTAGCGAGACCCAGTACTTC. It specifies CASSWDRSSETQYF.

This chain connects TRBV30 to TRBJ1-3, with a tentative D call TRBD1 (5 bases). CDR3 size: 12 residues. Per germline, CDR1 GTSNPN and CDR2 SVGIG (reference sequence). The V gene lost 7 bases and the J gene lost 1 base, with 8 bases spanning the gap. CDR3 nucleotide sequence: TGTGCCTCCGGACAATCTGGAAACACCATATATTTT. This translates into CASGQSGNTIYF. Together with reference TRBV30 and TRBJ1-3, the CDR3 gives the full variable domain: SQTIHQWPATLVQPVGSPLSLECTVEGTSNPNLYWYRQAAGRGLQLLFYSVGIGQISSEVPQNLSASRPQDRQFILSSKKLLLSDSGFYLCASGQSGNTIYFGEGSWLTVV.

The genes are TRBV12-3 or TRBV12-4 and TRBJ2-3; 14 nucleotides agree with TRBD2. The CDR3 has 16 amino acids. J was trimmed by 3 bases and V by 3 bases; bases with no gene match: 2. The CDR3 region is CASSFGLAGGTDTQYF. The CDR3, as DNA: TGTGCCAGCAGTTTTGGACTAGCGGGAGGAACAGATACGCAGTATTTT.

As to this clonotype: Being one base from a much bigger clone, this may be a read error. J is TRBJ2-7 and V is TRBV28; unclear D gene. Germline CDR1 and CDR2: MDHEN and SYDVKM. CDR3 length: 14 residues. Trimming stripped 1 base from V and 6 bases from J, with 13 bases between. In nucleotides, the CDR3 is TGTGCCAGCAGTTTATCTCAAGGCTCCGGCGAGCAGTACTTC. Translation gives CASSLSQGSGEQYF.

As concerns this clonotype: The germline gene is not matched at one end of the junction; a read error may be the cause. The J gene is TRBJ1-1, the V gene TRBV20-1; no clear D gene. The germline gives CDR1 DFQATT, CDR2 SNEGSKA (reference sequence). CDR3 size: 20 residues. The chain's CDR3 is CSTYAQSLGLSPLARTETIF. CDR3 DNA sequence: TGCAGTACATACGCGCAGAGTCTCGGACTGAGCCCCCTAGCAAGGACTGAAACTATCTTT.

Comments on this clonotype: A read error is possible here, since a much larger clone lies one base away. The chain has TRBV20-1 and TRBJ2-1; tentatively, D is TRBD2 (5 bases). The CDR3 runs 11 residues. Germline V lookup: CDR1 DFQATT, CDR2 SNEGSKA (reference sequence). The CDR3 DNA reads as TGCAGTGCTAGAAGCGGAATCGAGCAGCTCTTC. Its translation: CSARSGIEQLF.

The J gene is TRBJ2-1, the V gene TRBV12-3 or TRBV12-4, with D perhaps matching TRBD1 or TRBD2 (9 bases each). Trimming took off 3 bases at V and 7 bases at J, with 28 bases between the two ends. The CDR3 is 19 amino acids. Written as DNA, the CDR3 is TGTGCCAGCAGTTTTTGGGACAGGGTGTGGCGGGAGGGCCGGAATGAGCAGTTCTTC. It is translated as CASSFWDRVWREGRNEQFF.

The chain combines TRBV13 with TRBJ2-7; 13 bases are a match to TRBD2. V lost 6 bases and J lost 1; bases outside the gene matches: 12. CDR3 size: 18 residues. Germline V gene sequence: CDR1 PRHDT, CDR2 FYEKMQ (reference sequence). The CDR3 nucleotides read TGTGCCAGCAGAAACAAAGGACTAGCGGGAGCCAAATCCTACGAGCAGTACTTC. It codes for CASRNKGLAGAKSYEQYF.

This clonotype was recorded a few times. The chain joins TRBV6-4 to TRBJ1-5; D not resolved. The CDR3 has 13 amino acids. Deletions cut 6 bases from V and 2 bases from J, with 8 bases between. The germline V gene has CDR1 MRHNA and CDR2 SNTAGT. The CDR3 sequence is CASREVGNQPQHF. The CDR3 DNA sequence: TGTGCCAGCAGAGAGGTAGGCAATCAGCCCCAGCATTTT.

About this clonotype itself: One base away lies a much larger clone, so this may be a sequencing read error. The V gene is TRBV6-2 or TRBV6-3, the J gene TRBJ2-3, with a tentative D call TRBD1 (6 bases). Germline CDR1 and CDR2: MNHEY and SVGEGT. This CDR3 is 16 amino acids long. The CDR3 nucleotides read TGTGTCAGCAGGGGACACCGGGACCAAAAACGGGATACGCAGTATTTT. The encoded protein is CVSRGHRDQKRDTQYF.

This rearrangement joins TRBV20-1 to TRBJ1-6; 8 positions match TRBD1. Trimming took 5 bases from V and 7 from J; bases not matched to a gene: 10. The CDR3 length is 15 residues. CDR1 DFQATT and CDR2 SNEGSKA come from the germline V gene (reference sequence). The CDR3 DNA is TGCAGTGCTCGACAGGGGACAAGAAGAAATTCACCCCTCCACTTT. Encoded protein: CSARQGTRRNSPLHF.

For this clonotype: A read error may produce the germline difference seen at one junction end. This chain uses TRBV20-1 with TRBJ2-7; TRBD2 aligns across 10 bases. This CDR3 spans 13 amino acids. Germline assignment: CDR1 DFQATT and CDR2 SNEGSKA (reference sequence). CDR3 loop: CSARGLAGREQCF. The CDR3, as DNA: TGCAGTGCTAGAGGACTAGCGGGCCGTGAGCAGTGCTTC.

Notes on this clonotype: Just one base apart from a much larger clone, this may be a read error. The V call is TRBV6-6, the J call TRBJ2-4; D unclear. The CDR3 totals 17 residues. In germline, CDR1 is MNHNY, CDR2 SVGAGI (reference sequence). The CDR3 is CDSSYNGPDRLKNIQYF. DNA of the CDR3: TGTGACAGCAGTTACAACGGGCCCGATCGTTTGAAAAACATTCAGTACTTC.

Comment on this clonotype: This may come from a read error, since a much larger clone is one base off. In DNA, the CDR3 is TGTGTCAGCAGAATCCCAGGGAAGGGGAGGACCGGGGAGCTGTTTTTT. The encoded protein is CVSRIPGKGRTGELFF. The chain couples TRBV11-2 to TRBJ2-2; a weak D match, TRBD2 (6 bases). Germline lookup yields CDR1 SGHAT and CDR2 FQNNGV. There are 16 residues in the CDR3.

This clonotype was seen at least ten times. The genes are TRBV20-1 and TRBJ2-7; 11 bases are a match to TRBD1. The CDR3 contains 13 residues. Trimming cost V 6 bases and J 2 bases; bases outside gene matches: 3. CDR1 DFQATT and CDR2 SNEGSKA come from the germline V gene (reference sequence). Here the CDR3 reads CSAWDRGTYEQYF. DNA of the CDR3: TGCAGTGCATGGGACAGGGGGACCTACGAGCAGTACTTC.

With respect to this clonotype: Relative to the germline gene, one junction end is altered; a read error may explain this. The rearrangement uses TRBV12-3 or TRBV12-4 and TRBJ2-2; unclear D gene. The CDR3 sequence is 14 residues long. CDR3: CASSFARNIGELFF. The CDR3, as DNA: TGTGCCAGCAGTTTCGCACGGAACATCGGGGAGCTGTTTTTT.

This clonotype was found many times. The chain joins TRBV10-2 to TRBJ2-7; 12 nucleotides agree with TRBD2. The CDR3 is 13 amino acids. J was trimmed by 9 bases and V by 2 bases; bases with no gene match: 2. Germline V lookup: CDR1 WSHSY, CDR2 SAAADI. The chain's CDR3 is CASSEPSGRGQYF. The DNA of the CDR3 is TGCGCCAGCAGTGAGCCTAGCGGGAGGGGGCAGTACTTC.

On this clonotype itself: The conserved phenylalanine or tryptophan normally closing the CDR3 is absent here, so this likely arose from a read error. The CDR3 nucleotides read TGTGCCAGCAGCCAAGATTTGGGAGATCTGGGGAAGCAGTACTTA. This encodes CASSQDLGDLGKQYL. The chain joins TRBV4-2 to TRBJ2-7; maybe TRBD2 (5 bases). From germline, CDR1 is LGHNA and CDR2 YNFKEQ. The CDR3 contains 15 residues. V lost 0 bases to trimming and J lost 8 bases, with 17 bases between them.

Turning to this clonotype: The CDR3 carries no conserved terminal phenylalanine or tryptophan, so it likely arises from a read error. The rearrangement links TRBV20-1 to TRBJ2-1; maybe TRBD2 (5 bases). The V and J ends lost 6 bases and 4 bases respectively, with 13 bases between them. The CDR3 has 13 residues. Germline values: CDR1 DFQATT, CDR2 SNEGSKA (reference sequence). In DNA, the CDR3 is TGCAGTGCCAAGGACTCGAAATACAATGAGCAGTTCTTA. This gives the protein CSAKDSKYNEQFL.

This clonotype has a single count. A much more abundant neighbour one base away suggests this may be a read error. This chain joins TRBV12-3 or TRBV12-4 and TRBJ2-5; D uncertain. Trimming stripped 2 bases from V and 7 bases from J, with 5 bases between. The CDR3 covers 11 residues. In DNA form, the CDR3 reads TGTGCCAGCAGTTTACTAGGGACCCAGTACTTC. It codes for CASSLLGTQYF.

Points on this clonotype: A read error may explain this, as a much larger clone is one base away. The chain is built from TRBV20-1 and TRBJ2-5; D may match TRBD1 or TRBD2 (6 bases each). The V end was cut by 6 bases, the J end by 4 bases, with 15 bases between. Germline lookup yields CDR1 DFQATT and CDR2 SNEGSKA (reference sequence). This CDR3 has 13 residues. The DNA of the CDR3 is TGCAGTGCCATAAGACTAGGGGGAGAGACCCAGTACTTC. Its protein is CSAIRLGGETQYF.

The J gene is TRBJ2-7, the V gene TRBV20-1; TRBD2 agrees at 10 bases. Germline CDR1 DFQATT, CDR2 SNEGSKA (reference sequence). There are 15 residues in the CDR3. The V gene end was trimmed by 5 bases and the J gene end by 9 bases; junction bases not matched to a gene: 16. Here the CDR3 DNA reads TGCAGTGCTTCCACCACTAGCGGGATGCCCTCCAGGCAGTACTTC. It codes for CSASTTSGMPSRQYF.